The 28 T cell receptor beta chains listed next were all sequenced from one sample in a study of cytomegalovirus exposure and HLA in healthy donors. PCR employed 60 Vbeta and 13 Jbeta primers. The method was immunoSEQ multiplex PCR; TCRdb's version includes in-frame clones alone and lacks a portion of them. The sample yields 190,000 or so clones, more than 80% seen once. Sequencing input: PBMCs. Every receptor here comes from a boy between 10 and 17 years old in good health and CMV-seronegative.

The chain links TRBV12-5 to TRBJ2-1; D is unclear. CDR3 length: 10 amino acids. Trimming removed 4 bases at V and 8 bases at J, with 3 bases between. Germline V CDR1 and CDR2: LGHNT, FRNRAP. The CDR3 sequence is CASGSYEQFF. CDR3 DNA: TGTGCTAGTGGTTCTTATGAGCAGTTCTTC. Using reference TRBV12-5 and TRBJ2-1 for the parts outside the CDR3, the full variable domain is DARVTQTPRHKVTEMGQEVTMRCQPILGHNTVFWYRQTMMQGLELLAYFRNRAPLDDSGMPKDRFSAEMPDATLATLKIQPSEPRDSAVYFCASGSYEQFFGPGTRLTVL.

This clone has a single count. The V and J genes are TRBV2 and TRBJ1-1; D is perhaps TRBD1 (5 bases). The ends were cut back, 8 bases at V and 1 base at J, with 14 bases in the middle. The CDR3 spans 14 residues. Germline CDR1 SNHLY, CDR2 FYNNEI. The CDR3 is CASEAPRGNTEAFF. CDR3 DNA: TGTGCCAGCGAAGCACCAAGGGGGAACACTGAAGCTTTCTTT.

This rearrangement joins TRBV18 to TRBJ1-2; TRBD1 is a possible D gene (6 bases). The CDR3 length is 13 residues. From germline, CDR1 is KGHSH and CDR2 LQKENI. Trimming stripped 2 bases from V and 8 bases from J, with 12 bases between. The CDR3 sequence is CASSPDTGTGYTF. The CDR3 DNA sequence: TGTGCCAGCTCACCAGATACAGGGACCGGCTACACCTTC.

This chain joins TRBV7-2 and TRBJ2-5, with D uncertain. The CDR3 is 17 residues long. The germline V and J ends were trimmed by 2 bases and 1 base, with 17 bases remaining between them. CDR1 and CDR2 (germline): SGHTA, FQGNSA. The CDR3 loop reads CASSLLERRVPQETQYF. The CDR3 DNA reads TGTGCCAGCAGCTTACTGGAGCGACGGGTTCCCCAAGAGACCCAGTACTTC.

V usage is TRBV29-1 and J usage is TRBJ2-2; TRBD1 is a possible D gene (5 bases). The ends were cut back, 3 bases at V and 7 bases at J, with 15 bases in the middle. This CDR3 has 14 amino acids. The V gene's germline CDR1 is SQVTM and CDR2 ANQGSEA. This CDR3 reads CSVESVGVRGELFF. The CDR3 bases are TGCAGCGTTGAGTCGGTAGGGGTTCGCGGGGAGCTGTTTTTT.

The chain has TRBV28 and TRBJ1-5; 8 bases match TRBD1. There are 15 residues in the CDR3. Germline-derived CDR1 and CDR2 are MDHEN and SYDVKM. Losses at the gene ends were 7 bases for V and 7 bases for J; bases not matched to a gene: 12. DNA of the CDR3: TGTGCCAGCACTCCCGGGACAGGCTTTTACCAGCCCCAGCATTTT. It translates to CASTPGTGFYQPQHF.

This chain connects TRBV20-1 to TRBJ1-1, with D maybe TRBD1 (5 bases). The CDR3 covers 11 residues. The germline V gene has CDR1 DFQATT and CDR2 SNEGSKA (reference sequence). Trimming pared 6 bases from V and 7 bases from J, leaving 12 bases between. The CDR3: CSARLTGEAFF. Written as DNA, the CDR3 is TGCAGTGCCAGGCTTACAGGTGAAGCTTTCTTT.

The J gene is TRBJ2-1, the V gene TRBV30, with a possible D match to TRBD2 (6 bases). V gave up 0 bases and J gave up 7 bases, with 10 bases separating them. This CDR3 spans 13 amino acids. Per germline, CDR1 GTSNPN and CDR2 SVGIG (reference sequence). CDR3 sequence (DNA): TGTGCCTGGAGTGTATCGGGGGTAAATGAGCAGTTCTTC. It encodes CAWSVSGVNEQFF.

The sample holds a few counts of this clone. The V call is TRBV5-4, the J call TRBJ1-1; the D is unclear. The V end was cut by 4 bases, the J end by 0 bases, with 13 bases between. The CDR3 extends over 15 amino acids. Germline assignment: CDR1 SGHNT and CDR2 YYREEE (reference sequence). CDR3 nucleotides: TGTGCCAGCAGCCCCTCCAGGAGGATGAACACTGAAGCTTTCTTT. Translating gives CASSPSRRMNTEAFF.

The chain is built from TRBV25-1 and TRBJ2-3, with D possibly TRBD1 on 6 matching bases. V lost 4 bases and J lost 6, with 11 bases in between. The CDR3 loop spans 13 amino acids. The germline V gene has CDR1 MGHDK and CDR2 SYGVNS. CDR3 residues: CASSATGTDTQYF. CDR3 nucleotides: TGTGCCAGCAGTGCCACAGGGACGGATACGCAGTATTTT.

The J gene is TRBJ2-2, the V gene TRBV5-1, with TRBD2 matching over 8 bases. After removal of 0 bases from V and 3 bases from J, the junction contained 4 bases not matched to a gene. CDR3 size: 16 residues. Germline CDR1 is SGHRS and CDR2 is YFSETQ. This CDR3 reads CASSLVSGGDTGELFF. As DNA, the CDR3 is TGCGCCAGCAGCTTGGTTTCCGGGGGGGACACCGGGGAGCTGTTTTTT.

V is TRBV5-4 and J is TRBJ2-3; D ambiguous. CDR3 length: 13 amino acids. Trimming stripped 4 bases from V and 6 bases from J, with 12 bases between. Germline CDR1 is SGHNT and CDR2 is YYREEE (reference sequence). DNA of the CDR3: TGTGCCAGCAGCCAGAACCCTCTGGATACGCAGTATTTT. It is translated as CASSQNPLDTQYF.

This clone was seen only once. V and J are TRBV29-1 and TRBJ2-1, with D perhaps matching TRBD2 (5 bases). V lost 7 bases and J lost 0, with 13 bases in between. The CDR3 runs 14 residues. Germline V gives CDR1 SQVTM, CDR2 ANQGSEA. CDR3 DNA sequence: TGCAGCGCCGCCCGTGGGAGCTCCTACAATGAGCAGTTCTTC. Its protein product is CSAARGSSYNEQFF.

The V and J genes are TRBV5-4 and TRBJ2-1; 10 nucleotides agree with TRBD1. V was pared by 0 bases and J by 6 bases, with 3 bases of the junction left unmatched. The germline V gene has CDR1 SGHNT and CDR2 YYREEE (reference sequence). The CDR3 is 15 amino acids. The CDR3: CASSLETGGLNEQFF. In DNA form, the CDR3 reads TGTGCCAGCAGCTTGGAGACAGGGGGCCTCAATGAGCAGTTCTTC. The full variable domain, completed using reference TRBV5-4 and TRBJ2-1, is ETGVTQSPTHLIKTRGQQVTLRCSSQSGHNTVSWYQQALGQGPQFIFQYYREEENGRGNFPPRFSGLQFPNYSSELNVNALELDDSALYLCASSLETGGLNEQFFGPGTRLTVL.

The CDR3 region has the DNA TGTGCCAGTAGTCCCGACAGGGGGGACACCATATATTTT. Protein: CASSPDRGDTIYF. V usage is TRBV19 and J usage is TRBJ1-3; 9 bases are shared with TRBD1. CDR1 and CDR2 (germline): LNHDA, SQIVND (reference sequence). The CDR3 is made up of 13 amino acids. Losses at the gene ends were 5 bases for V and 8 bases for J; bases not matched to a gene: 4.

The rearrangement links TRBV21-1 to TRBJ2-5; the table calls TRBD2, which could not be checked here. TRBV21-1 is classified as a pseudogene. CDR3 length: 14 amino acids. The CDR3: CASSEIREAGTQYF. DNA of the CDR3: TGTGCCAGCAGCGAGATTAGAGAGGCCGGGACCCAGTACTTC.

V gene TRBV11-1 combines with J gene TRBJ1-1; 7 bases line up with TRBD1. This CDR3 contains 14 residues. Germline V gene data show CDR1 as SGHAT and CDR2 as FQDESV (reference sequence). Trimming at V came to 2 bases and at J to 1 base, leaving 1 base not matched to a gene. The CDR3 DNA sequence: TGTGCCAGCAGCTTAAGGGACAGGAACACTGAAGCTTTCTTT. Translated, it gives CASSLRDRNTEAFF.

There are a few counts of this clone. The rearrangement links TRBV6-1 to TRBJ1-1, with 11 bases lining up with TRBD1. V dropped 2 bases and J dropped 6; count of bases not matched to a gene: 5. The CDR3 has 15 residues. Germline V lookup: CDR1 MNHNS, CDR2 SASEGT. CDR3 DNA: TGTGCCAGCAGTGAACGGGGGACAGGGGGTGCTGAAGCTTTCTTT. Residues: CASSERGTGGAEAFF.

This clone has just one count. The gene calls are TRBV10-3 and TRBJ2-2, with D uncertain. Germline V gene lookup returns CDR1 ENHRY and CDR2 SYGVKD. The germline V and J ends were trimmed by 6 bases and 6 bases, with 11 bases remaining between them. This CDR3 spans 13 amino acids. CDR3 protein: CAIRSLEAGELFF. CDR3 coding DNA: TGTGCCATCAGATCATTAGAGGCCGGGGAGCTGTTTTTT.

This clone was seen a single time. The genes are TRBV25-1 and TRBJ1-2; 7 bases line up with TRBD1. The CDR3 sequence is 14 residues long. The V and J ends lost 7 bases and 8 bases, in that order; junction bases with no gene match: 13. Germline V gives CDR1 MGHDK, CDR2 SYGVNS. CDR3 in DNA: TGTGCCAGCAAGCTTTGGACAGGACCCCAAGGCTACACCTTC. The encoded protein is CASKLWTGPQGYTF.

The CDR3 region is CASSYPRGTEAFF. CDR3 DNA: TGCGCCAGCAGCTACCCCAGGGGCACTGAAGCTTTCTTT. V gene TRBV5-1 combines with J gene TRBJ1-1, with a tentative D call TRBD1 (6 bases). Germline V gives CDR1 SGHRS, CDR2 YFSETQ. The CDR3 consists of 13 residues. V dropped 3 bases and J dropped 4 bases, with 10 bases sitting between them.

V gene TRBV6-5 combines with J gene TRBJ1-2; D gene unclear. The CDR3 is 13 residues long. Germline lookup yields CDR1 MNHEY and CDR2 SVGAGI. Trimming removed 5 bases at V and 7 bases at J, with 14 bases between. The CDR3 is CASSPRRVGGYTF. CDR3 nucleotide sequence: TGTGCCAGCAGTCCTCGACGGGTAGGTGGCTACACCTTC.

The chain uses TRBV5-1 and TRBJ2-3; 7 bases line up with TRBD1. The CDR3 sequence is 16 residues long. CDR1 and CDR2 (germline): SGHRS, YFSETQ. V gave up 4 bases and J gave up 0 bases; unmatched junction bases: 8. The CDR3 DNA follows: TGCGCCAGCAGCAGGAACACAGGGGCCAGCACAGATACGCAGTATTTT. It yields the protein CASSRNTGASTDTQYF.

The DNA for the CDR3 is TGCGCCAGCAGCTTACCCAGGTTAAACACTGAAGCTTTCTTT. Its translation: CASSLPRLNTEAFF. The chain recombines TRBV5-1 with TRBJ1-1; D ambiguous. This CDR3 contains 14 residues. From germline, CDR1 is SGHRS and CDR2 YFSETQ. V was shortened by 2 bases and J by 2 bases, with 10 bases between the two germline ends.

The CDR3 loop is CASSTGQKTNTGELFF. The CDR3 DNA reads as TGTGCCAGCAGTACGGGACAGAAAACGAACACCGGGGAGCTGTTTTTT. The rearrangement joins TRBV2 to TRBJ2-2, with TRBD1 matching over 7 bases. The CDR3 length is 16 residues. After removal of 5 bases from V and 0 bases from J, the junction contained 6 bases not matched to a gene. From germline, CDR1 is SNHLY and CDR2 FYNNEI.

This clone came up once. The rearrangement uses TRBV6-6 and TRBJ2-3, with a weak D call TRBD2 (6 bases). This CDR3 has 13 amino acids. Germline values: CDR1 MNHNY, CDR2 SVGAGI (reference sequence). The V end lost 6 bases, the J end lost 1 base, and 8 bases lay between the germline ends. The CDR3 is CASRGGGTDTQYF. CDR3 bases: TGTGCCAGCAGGGGAGGAGGCACAGATACGCAGTATTTT.

The chain is built from TRBV7-6 and TRBJ1-2; D remains ambiguous. Germline values: CDR1 SGHVS, CDR2 FNYEAQ. This CDR3 is 14 amino acids long. With 1 base removed from V and 6 bases from J, the gap between germline ends came to 12 bases. The CDR3 coding sequence is TGTGCCAGCAGCTTAGTTTCGGGATCAGATGGCTACACCTTC. It codes for CASSLVSGSDGYTF.

The chain is built from TRBV12-5 and TRBJ2-7; 7 bases align to TRBD2. J lost 7 bases, V lost 0 bases, and 0 bases had no gene match. The CDR3 loop spans 12 amino acids. CDR1 and CDR2 (germline): LGHNT, FRNRAP. CDR3 nucleotide sequence: TGTGCTAGTGGTTTGGTAGCGGGAGAGCAGTACTTC. This sequence encodes CASGLVAGEQYF.